The 13 T cell receptor beta chains in this list originate from one sample, sequenced in a study of T cells in Graves' hyperthyroidism and ophthalmopathy. Amplified TCR beta CDR3 regions derived from RNA transcripts. The study used the HTBI primer set for a first-round RT-PCR of the TCR CDR3. TCRdb re-called the multiplex PCR reads through MiXCR, storing one row per CDR3 protein. This table has about 530,000 distinct CDR3 sequences, over 15% appearing once. Specimen: blood. These receptors were taken from a woman aged 18-35 years with Graves' ophthalmopathy.

The chain couples TRBV28 to TRBJ2-7; TRBD2 agrees at 12 bases. CDR1 and CDR2 (germline): MDHEN, SYDVKM. The CDR3 length is 17 residues. Unmatched junction bases numbered 14, after V lost 6 bases and J lost 5 bases. DNA for the CDR3: TGTGCCAGCAGGGGGGACAGGGCCCGGACTAGCGGGAACGAGCAGTACTTC. Its protein product is CASRGDRARTSGNEQYF.

This clonotype was observed a handful of times. The V call is TRBV9, the J call TRBJ2-1; 10 bases match TRBD2. J lost 8 bases, V lost 4 bases, and 6 bases had no gene match. Germline values: CDR1 SGDLS, CDR2 YYNGEE. CDR3 size: 14 residues. The DNA of the CDR3 is TGTGCCAGCAGCCCTAGCGGGGGTGAGGATGAGCAGTTCTTC. Encoded protein: CASSPSGGEDEQFF.

This clonotype was counted at least ten times. For the CDR3, the DNA is TGTGCCTGGAGTGTCCCTATTACAGGGCCAGATACGCAGTATTTT. Its translation is CAWSVPITGPDTQYF. The rearrangement joins TRBV30 to TRBJ2-3, with D maybe TRBD1 (6 bases). CDR3 length: 15 amino acids. Germline CDR1 reads GTSNPN; CDR2 reads SVGIG (reference sequence). V was shortened by 0 bases and J by 4 bases, with 14 bases between the two germline ends.

This clonotype was seen more than once but under ten times. This chain links TRBV20-1 with TRBJ2-3; possibly TRBD2 for D (7 bases). The CDR3 covers 14 residues. The germline gives CDR1 DFQATT, CDR2 SNEGSKA (reference sequence). Deletions cut 0 bases from V and 6 bases from J, with 13 bases between. CDR3 in DNA: TGCAGTGCTAGAGAGGGGGGGCCTAGTGATACGCAGTATTTT. Translated, it gives CSAREGGPSDTQYF.

The sample holds many counts of this clonotype. The genes are TRBV7-9 and TRBJ2-7, with 8 nucleotides matching TRBD1. CDR3 length equals 16 residues. Germline lookup yields CDR1 SEHNR and CDR2 FQNEAQ (reference sequence). Germline trimming cut 4 bases from V and 7 bases from J; bases unmatched to any gene: 15. The CDR3 coding sequence is TGTGCCAGCAGCTCACAACCAGGACAGGGAACGAGAGAGCAGTACTTC. This translates into CASSSQPGQGTREQYF.

This clonotype appeared a few times. This chain uses TRBV20-1 with TRBJ2-2, with D possibly called TRBD1 or TRBD2 (6 bases each). V lost 3 bases and J 4 bases, leaving 15 bases between the germline ends. The CDR3 runs to 15 residues. The germline V gene has CDR1 DFQATT and CDR2 SNEGSKA (reference sequence). The CDR3 spells CSAREGQKSTGELFF. The CDR3 bases are TGCAGTGCTAGGGAGGGACAAAAATCCACCGGGGAGCTGTTTTTT.

This clonotype was detected many times. The V call is TRBV11-2, the J call TRBJ1-1; unclear D gene. CDR3 size: 13 residues. CDR1 is SGHAT, CDR2 FQNNGV, per germline. V gave up 5 bases and J gave up 2 bases, with 9 bases separating them. The CDR3 loop is CASSPRRNTEAFF. In nucleotides, the CDR3 is TGTGCCAGCAGCCCTCGGAGAAACACTGAAGCTTTCTTT.

The chain recombines TRBV5-1 with TRBJ1-1, with unresolved D. This CDR3 has 13 residues. The germline V gene has CDR1 SGHRS and CDR2 YFSETQ. Between the trimmed V and J ends, which lost 4 bases and 2 bases, there was a span of 9 bases. CDR3 coding DNA: TGCGCCAGCAGCGCGACTGAAAACACTGAAGCTTTCTTT. Protein product: CASSATENTEAFF.

This clonotype was counted ten times or more. The chain combines TRBV20-1 with TRBJ2-1, with D perhaps assigned TRBD1 or TRBD2 (5 bases each). V lost 6 bases, J lost 10 bases, and 13 bases lay in between. In germline, CDR1 is DFQATT, CDR2 SNEGSKA (reference sequence). This CDR3 is 11 amino acids long. The CDR3 DNA reads as TGCAGTGCCCGCGACCGGGACGAGCAGTTCTTC. This translates into CSARDRDEQFF.

This clonotype was recorded many times. The rearrangement uses TRBV24-1 and TRBJ1-1; D unclear. The ends were cut back, 5 bases at V and 0 bases at J, with 9 bases in the middle. CDR3 length equals 14 residues. Germline V CDR1 and CDR2: KGHDR, SFDVKD. The CDR3 nucleotides are TGTGCCACCAGTGCAGCCGGGATGAACACTGAAGCTTTCTTT. This encodes CATSAAGMNTEAFF.

Ten or more counts support this clonotype. V usage is TRBV28 and J usage is TRBJ2-7, with 8 bases lining up with TRBD2. Germline V gene data show CDR1 as MDHEN and CDR2 as SYDVKM. The CDR3 spans 13 residues. Trimming cost V 5 bases and J 7 bases; bases outside gene matches: 7. CDR3 region: CASSTGGLREQYF. CDR3 DNA sequence: TGTGCCAGCAGTACGGGGGGGTTGCGGGAGCAGTACTTC. The full variable domain, in which reference TRBV28 and TRBJ2-7 provide the parts outside the CDR3, is DVKVTQSSRYLVKRTGEKVFLECVQDMDHENMFWYRQDPGLGLRLIYFSYDVKMKEKGDIPEGYSVSREKKERFSLILESASTNQTSMYLCASSTGGLREQYFGPGTRLTVT.

This clonotype appeared many times. The V call is TRBV13, the J call TRBJ2-1; 7 nucleotides align to TRBD1. Germline-derived CDR1 and CDR2 are PRHDT and FYEKMQ (reference sequence). The V gene end was trimmed by 5 bases and the J gene end by 11 bases; junction bases not matched to a gene: 9. The length of the CDR3 is 13 residues. CDR3 amino acids: CASSGIWDSQQFF. The CDR3 DNA sequence: TGTGCCAGCAGCGGCATTTGGGACAGTCAGCAGTTCTTC.

V gene TRBV7-3 combines with J gene TRBJ2-3; 9 nucleotides agree with TRBD1. This CDR3 contains 13 residues. The V segment lost 6 bases and the J segment 4 bases; nucleotides outside the gene matches: 2. Per the germline V gene, CDR1 is SGHTA and CDR2 is FQGTGA. The CDR3 DNA reads TGTGCCAGCAGGGGGACAGGGTCAGATACGCAGTATTTT. This codes for CASRGTGSDTQYF.